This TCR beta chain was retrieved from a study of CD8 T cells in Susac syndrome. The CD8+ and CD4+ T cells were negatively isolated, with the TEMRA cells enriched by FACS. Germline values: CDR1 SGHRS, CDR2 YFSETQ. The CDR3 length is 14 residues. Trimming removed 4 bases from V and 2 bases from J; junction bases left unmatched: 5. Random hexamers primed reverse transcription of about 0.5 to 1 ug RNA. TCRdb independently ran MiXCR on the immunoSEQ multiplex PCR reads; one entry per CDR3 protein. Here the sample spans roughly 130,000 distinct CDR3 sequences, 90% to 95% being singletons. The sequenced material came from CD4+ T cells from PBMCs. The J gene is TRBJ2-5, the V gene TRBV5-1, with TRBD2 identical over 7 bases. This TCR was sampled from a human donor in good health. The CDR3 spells CASSLWTRQETQYF. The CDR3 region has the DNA TGCGCCAGCAGCCTGTGGACTAGGCAAGAGACCCAGTACTTC.